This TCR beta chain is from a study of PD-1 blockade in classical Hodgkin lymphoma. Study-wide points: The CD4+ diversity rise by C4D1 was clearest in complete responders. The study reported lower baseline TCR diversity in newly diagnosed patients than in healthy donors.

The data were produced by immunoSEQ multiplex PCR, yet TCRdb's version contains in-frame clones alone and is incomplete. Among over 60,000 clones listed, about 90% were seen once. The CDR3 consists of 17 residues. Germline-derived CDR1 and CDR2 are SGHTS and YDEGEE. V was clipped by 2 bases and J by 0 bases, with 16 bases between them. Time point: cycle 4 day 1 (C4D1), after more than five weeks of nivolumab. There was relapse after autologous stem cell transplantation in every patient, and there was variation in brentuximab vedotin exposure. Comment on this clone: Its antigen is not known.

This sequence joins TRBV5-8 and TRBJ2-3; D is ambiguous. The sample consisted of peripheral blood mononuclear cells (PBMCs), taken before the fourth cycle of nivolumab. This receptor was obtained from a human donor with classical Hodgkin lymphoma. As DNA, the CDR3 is TGTGCCAGCAGCTTAATGGTGGCCGTGACTAGCACAGATACGCAGTATTTT. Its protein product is CASSLMVAVTSTDTQYF.